This is a list of T cell receptor beta chains from one sample in a study of cytomegalovirus exposure and HLA in healthy donors. Only in-frame clones appear in the TCRdb table, and some are missing; sequencing was by immunoSEQ multiplex PCR. The sample contains about 180,000 clones, roughly 80% of which appear only once. The sequenced material came from PBMCs. These receptors came from a man under 40 in good health and CMV-seropositive. CDR3s include the opening cysteine and the closing phenylalanine or tryptophan. The D gene is left open where the match is weak. Clone size appears in some rows only: once, few, many, or a class for an expanded clone.

>TRBD1|TRBV6-5|15|NA|TRBJ2-3
TGTGCCAGCAGGGAACAGGGGGCTAGGGCAGATACGCAGTATTTT
CASREQGARADTQYF
>NA|TRBV28|13|NA|TRBJ2-7
TGTGCCAGCAGAACACCTCCGGGCTACGAGCAGTACTTC
CASRTPPGYEQYF
>NA|TRBV7-2|17|NA|TRBJ2-1
TGTGCCAGCAGCTTAGTGTATCCCCCAACCAGGGGTAATGAGCAGTTCTTC
CASSLVYPPTRGNEQFF
>NA|TRBV7-3|16|NA|TRBJ2-3
TGTGCCAGCAGCCTAAGGGGGGGGGCAGGGTCAGATACGCAGTATTTT
CASSLRGGAGSDTQYF
>TRBD1|TRBV5-4|16|NA|TRBJ1-1
TGTGCCAGCAGCGAGGGACAGATGGCAGCGAACACTGAAGCTTTCTTT
CASSEGQMAANTEAFF
>TRBD1|TRBV27|15|NA|TRBJ1-5
TGTGCCAGCAGCCCGGGACAGGGCGGCAATCAGCCCCAGCATTTT
CASSPGQGGNQPQHF
>NA|TRBV5-6|14|NA|TRBJ2-7
TGTGCCAGCAGCTTGGGGCTCCAGACCTACGAGCAGTACTTC
CASSLGLQTYEQYF
>NA|TRBV5-6|15|NA|TRBJ1-1
TGTGCCAGCAGTAAAGCGAGTCCGGCCCGTACTGAAGCTTTCTTT
CASSKASPARTEAFF
>NA|TRBV5-1|14|NA|TRBJ2-1
TGCGCCAGCAGCTTGGGTGCAGTGCACAATGAGCAGTTCTTC
CASSLGAVHNEQFF
>TRBD2|TRBV2|13|NA|TRBJ2-3
TGTGCCAGCAAGCCGCGGGGGAGGGATACGCAGTATTTT
CASKPRGRDTQYF
>TRBD1|TRBV5-6|15|NA|TRBJ2-7
TGTGCCAGCAGCTCGGACAGGGGGCTCTCCTACGAGCAGTACTTC
CASSSDRGLSYEQYF
>TRBD1|TRBV19|16|NA|TRBJ1-2
TGTGCCAGTAGTACCCAAAAGAGGGACAGGGAAAGAGGCTACACCTTC
CASSTQKRDRERGYTF
>NA|TRBV15|14|many|TRBJ1-1
TGTGCCACCAGCAGAGATATTCTTTCCGGTGAAGCTTTCTTT
CATSRDILSGEAFF
>TRBD1|TRBV5-1|14|NA|TRBJ1-2
TGCGCCAGCAGCGATAGACAGGGAGGCTATGGCTACACCTTC
CASSDRQGGYGYTF
>NA|TRBV7-3|15|NA|TRBJ2-6
TGTGCCAGCAGCCATAGATACTCTGGGGCCAACGTCCTGACTTTC
CASSHRYSGANVLTF
>TRBD2|TRBV5-4|16|once|TRBJ2-5
TGTGCCAGCAGCCGGGAAGGGACTAGCGGTGCCCAGACCCAGTACTTC
CASSREGTSGAQTQYF
>TRBD2|TRBV18|15|NA|TRBJ2-7
TGTGCCAGCTCCCCTAGCGGGATTATGCCCTACGAGCAGTACTTC
CASSPSGIMPYEQYF
>TRBD1|TRBV5-6|15|NA|TRBJ1-1
TGTGCCAGCAGCATAGAGACAGGGGGGCTCACTGAAGCTTTCTTT
CASSIETGGLTEAFF
>NA|TRBV7-9|14|NA|TRBJ2-2
TGTGCCAGCAGCTTAGTTGCGGGCGGCGGGGAGCTGTTTTTT
CASSLVAGGGELFF
>NA|TRBV28|14|NA|TRBJ1-2
TGTGCCAGCACCCTCCCAGGACGGGGCTATGGCTACACCTTC
CASTLPGRGYGYTF
>NA|TRBV27|13|NA|TRBJ2-7
TGTGCCAGCAGTTGGGCCACGTCCTACGAGCAGTACTTC
CASSWATSYEQYF
>NA|TRBV12-5|16|NA|TRBJ2-5
TGTGCTAGTGGTTTGAACCTCCCCAGGGCCCCAGAGACCCAGTACTTC
CASGLNLPRAPETQYF
>TRBD1|TRBV9|15|NA|TRBJ1-1
TGTGCCAGCATACCGACCGGGACAGAAAACACTGAAGCTTTCTTT
CASIPTGTENTEAFF
>NA|TRBV15|14|NA|TRBJ2-1
TGTGCCACCAGCAGAGGGGCCAGGCACAATGAGCAGTTCTTC
CATSRGARHNEQFF
>NA|TRBV7-2|14|NA|TRBJ1-1
TGTGCCAGCAGCTCGAGACTTATGAACACTGAAGCTTTCTTT
CASSSRLMNTEAFF
>NA|TRBV28|13|NA|TRBJ1-5
TGTGCCAGCAGTTCCGGGTCCACTCAGCCCCAGCATTTT
CASSSGSTQPQHF
>NA|TRBV5-1|14|NA|TRBJ2-1
TGCGCCAGCAGCCGGGATCCTTACGGGGATGAGCAGTTCTTC
CASSRDPYGDEQFF
>NA|TRBV27|14|few|TRBJ1-2
TGTGCCAGCAAGCCGCAGGGCGTTAACTATGGCTACACCTTC
CASKPQGVNYGYTF
>NA|TRBV10-3|15|NA|TRBJ2-7
TGTGCCATCAGTGAGTCGGTGGAGGGACTCTACGAGCAGTACTTC
CAISESVEGLYEQYF
>NA|TRBV6-6|13|NA|TRBJ1-2
TGTGCCAGCAGTTACATAGGGGTCTATGGCTACACCTTC
CASSYIGVYGYTF
>TRBD1|TRBV2|14|few|TRBJ2-3
TGTGCCAGCAGGACCGACAGGGCCACAGATACGCAGTATTTT
CASRTDRATDTQYF
>TRBD2|TRBV7-2|15|few|TRBJ2-3
TGTGCCAGCAGCTGGACTAGCGTACTCACAGATACGCAGTATTTT
CASSWTSVLTDTQYF
>NA|TRBV29-1|14|NA|TRBJ2-1
TGCAGCCCCACCCCCGCGGGACTCTACAATGAGCAGTTCTTC
CSPTPAGLYNEQFF
>NA|TRBV27|13|NA|TRBJ1-1
TGTGCCAGCAGTTTAAGGGGGAACACTGAAGCTTTCTTT
CASSLRGNTEAFF
>NA|TRBV30|15|few|TRBJ1-3
TGTGCCTGGAACCATGACAGGAATCTTGGAAACACCATATATTTT
CAWNHDRNLGNTIYF
>TRBD2|TRBV12-5|14|NA|TRBJ2-1
TGTGCTAGTGGTTTCGCGGGAGGGGGCAATGAGCAGTTCTTC
CASGFAGGGNEQFF
>NA|TRBV25-1|14|NA|TRBJ2-5
TGTGCCAGCAGTGAGGTTGGGAGTCGTGGGACCCAGTACTTC
CASSEVGSRGTQYF
>NA|TRBV9|15|NA|TRBJ1-1
TGTGCCAGCAGCGTACTGTCAGGCATGAACACTGAAGCTTTCTTT
CASSVLSGMNTEAFF